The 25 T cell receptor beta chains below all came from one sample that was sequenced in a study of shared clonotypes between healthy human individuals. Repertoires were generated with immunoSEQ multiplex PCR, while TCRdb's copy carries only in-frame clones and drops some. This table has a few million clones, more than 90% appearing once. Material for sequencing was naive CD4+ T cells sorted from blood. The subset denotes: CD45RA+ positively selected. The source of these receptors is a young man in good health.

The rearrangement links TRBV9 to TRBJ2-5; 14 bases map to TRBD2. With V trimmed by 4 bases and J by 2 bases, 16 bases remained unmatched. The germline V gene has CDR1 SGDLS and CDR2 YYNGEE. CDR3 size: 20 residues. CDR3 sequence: CASSSQGLGLAGANQETQYF. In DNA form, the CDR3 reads TGTGCCAGCAGCTCCCAGGGCTTGGGACTAGCGGGGGCCAATCAAGAGACCCAGTACTTC.

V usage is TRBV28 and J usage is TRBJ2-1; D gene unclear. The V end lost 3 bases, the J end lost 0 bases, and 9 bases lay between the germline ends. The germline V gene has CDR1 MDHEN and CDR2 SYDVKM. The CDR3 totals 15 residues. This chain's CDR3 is CASSLGVSSYNEQFF. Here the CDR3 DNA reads TGTGCCAGCAGTTTGGGCGTTAGCTCCTACAATGAGCAGTTCTTC. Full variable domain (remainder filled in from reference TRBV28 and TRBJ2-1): DVKVTQSSRYLVKRTGEKVFLECVQDMDHENMFWYRQDPGLGLRLIYFSYDVKMKEKGDIPEGYSVSREKKERFSLILESASTNQTSMYLCASSLGVSSYNEQFFGPGTRLTVL.

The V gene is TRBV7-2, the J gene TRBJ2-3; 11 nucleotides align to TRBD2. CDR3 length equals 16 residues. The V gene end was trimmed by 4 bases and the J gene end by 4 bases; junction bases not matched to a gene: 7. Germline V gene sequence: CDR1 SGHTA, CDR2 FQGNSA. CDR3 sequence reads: CASSSLAGGVADTQYF. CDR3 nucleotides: TGTGCCAGCAGCTCATTAGCGGGGGGGGTGGCAGATACGCAGTATTTT.

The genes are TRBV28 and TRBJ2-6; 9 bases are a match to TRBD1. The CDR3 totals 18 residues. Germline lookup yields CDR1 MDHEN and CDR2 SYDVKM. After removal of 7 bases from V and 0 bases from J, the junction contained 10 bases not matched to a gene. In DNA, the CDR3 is TGTGCCAGCAAGGGAAGGGACAGGGTCTTCTCTGGGGCCAACGTCCTGACTTTC. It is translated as CASKGRDRVFSGANVLTF.

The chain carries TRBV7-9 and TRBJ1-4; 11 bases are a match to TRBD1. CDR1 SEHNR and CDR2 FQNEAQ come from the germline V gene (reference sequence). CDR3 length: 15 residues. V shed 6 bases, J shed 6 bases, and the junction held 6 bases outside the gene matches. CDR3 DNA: TGTGCCAGCAGTCCCGGACAGGGGGCTTATGAAAAACTGTTTTTT. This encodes CASSPGQGAYEKLFF. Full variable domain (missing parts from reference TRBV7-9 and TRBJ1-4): DTGVSQNPRHKITKRGQNVTFRCDPISEHNRLYWYRQTLGQGPEFLTYFQNEAQLEKSRLLSDRFSAERPKGSFSTLEIQRTEQGDSAMYLCASSPGQGAYEKLFFGSGTQLSVL.

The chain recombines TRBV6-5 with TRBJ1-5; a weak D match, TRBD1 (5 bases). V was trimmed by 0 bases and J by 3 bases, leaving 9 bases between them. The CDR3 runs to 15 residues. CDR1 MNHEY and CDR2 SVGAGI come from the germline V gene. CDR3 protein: CASSYSGVNNQPQHF. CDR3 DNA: TGTGCCAGCAGTTACTCGGGGGTAAACAATCAGCCCCAGCATTTT.

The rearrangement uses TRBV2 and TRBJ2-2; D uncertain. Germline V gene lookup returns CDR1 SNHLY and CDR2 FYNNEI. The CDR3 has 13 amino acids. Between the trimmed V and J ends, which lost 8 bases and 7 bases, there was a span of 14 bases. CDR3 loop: CASHMRRNGELFF. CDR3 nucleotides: TGTGCCAGCCATATGCGACGAAACGGGGAGCTGTTTTTT.

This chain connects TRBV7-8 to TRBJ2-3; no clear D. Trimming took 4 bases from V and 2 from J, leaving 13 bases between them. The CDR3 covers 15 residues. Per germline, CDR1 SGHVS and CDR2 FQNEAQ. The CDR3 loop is CASSSYWRPTDTQYF. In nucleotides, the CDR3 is TGTGCCAGCAGCTCTTACTGGAGACCCACAGATACGCAGTATTTT. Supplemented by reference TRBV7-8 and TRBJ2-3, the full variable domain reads GAGVSQSPRYKVAKRGQDVALRCDPISGHVSLFWYQQALGQGPEFLTYFQNEAQLDKSGLPSDRFFAERPEGSVSTLKIQRTQQEDSAVYLCASSSYWRPTDTQYFGPGTRLTVL.

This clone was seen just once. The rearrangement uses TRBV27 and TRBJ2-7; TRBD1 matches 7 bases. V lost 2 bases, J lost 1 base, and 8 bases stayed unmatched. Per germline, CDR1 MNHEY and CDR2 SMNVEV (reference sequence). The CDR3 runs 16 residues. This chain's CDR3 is CASSLHTGADSYEQYF. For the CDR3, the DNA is TGTGCCAGCAGTTTACACACAGGGGCTGATTCCTACGAGCAGTACTTC.

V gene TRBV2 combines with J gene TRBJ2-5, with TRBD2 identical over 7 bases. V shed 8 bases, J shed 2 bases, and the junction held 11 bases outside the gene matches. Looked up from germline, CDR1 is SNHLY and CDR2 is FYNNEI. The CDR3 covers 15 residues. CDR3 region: CASDPRLALQETQYF. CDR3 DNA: TGTGCCAGCGACCCGAGACTAGCCCTTCAAGAGACCCAGTACTTC.

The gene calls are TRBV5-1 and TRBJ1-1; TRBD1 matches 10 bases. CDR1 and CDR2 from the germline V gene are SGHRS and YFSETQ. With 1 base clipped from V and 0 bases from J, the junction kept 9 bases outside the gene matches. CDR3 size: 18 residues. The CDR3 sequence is CASSLSVTGQGLNTEAFF. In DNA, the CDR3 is TGCGCCAGCAGCTTGAGTGTGACGGGACAGGGGTTGAACACTGAAGCTTTCTTT. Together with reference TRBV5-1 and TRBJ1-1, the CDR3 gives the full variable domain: KAGVTQTPRYLIKTRGQQVTLSCSPISGHRSVSWYQQTPGQGLQFLFEYFSETQRNKGNFPGRFSGRQFSNSRSEMNVSTLELGDSALYLCASSLSVTGQGLNTEAFFGQGTRLTVV.

The CDR3: CASTSGLTTAYEQYF. CDR3 nucleotides: TGTGCCAGCACCTCCGGGCTTACTACAGCCTACGAGCAGTACTTC. The rearrangement links TRBV28 to TRBJ2-7; D remains unclear. The CDR3 extends over 15 amino acids. Germline V CDR1 and CDR2: MDHEN, SYDVKM. Trimming stripped 7 bases from V and 2 bases from J, with 18 bases between.

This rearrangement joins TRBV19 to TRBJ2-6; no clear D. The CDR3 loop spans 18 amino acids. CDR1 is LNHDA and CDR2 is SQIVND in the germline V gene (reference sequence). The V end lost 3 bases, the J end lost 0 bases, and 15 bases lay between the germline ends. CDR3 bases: TGTGCCAGTAGTATCCCCCTTAGGTTGGGCTCTGGGGCCAACGTCCTGACTTTC. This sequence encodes CASSIPLRLGSGANVLTF. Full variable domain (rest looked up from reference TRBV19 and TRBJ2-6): DGGITQSPKYLFRKEGQNVTLSCEQNLNHDAMYWYRQDPGQGLRLIYYSQIVNDFQKGDIAEGYSVSREKKESFPLTVTSAQKNPTAFYLCASSIPLRLGSGANVLTFGAGSRLTVL.

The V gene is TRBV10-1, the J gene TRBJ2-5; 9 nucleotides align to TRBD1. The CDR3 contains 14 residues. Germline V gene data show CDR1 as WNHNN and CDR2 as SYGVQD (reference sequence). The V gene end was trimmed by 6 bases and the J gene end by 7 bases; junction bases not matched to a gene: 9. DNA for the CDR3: TGCGCCAGCAGCGCCGGGACAGGGAAGAGGACCCAGTACTTC. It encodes CASSAGTGKRTQYF.

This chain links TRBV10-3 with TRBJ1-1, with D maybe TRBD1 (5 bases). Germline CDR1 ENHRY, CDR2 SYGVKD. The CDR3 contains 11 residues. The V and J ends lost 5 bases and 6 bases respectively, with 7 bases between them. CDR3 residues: CAISPGPEAFF. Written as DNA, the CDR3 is TGTGCCATCAGTCCGGGACCTGAAGCTTTCTTT.

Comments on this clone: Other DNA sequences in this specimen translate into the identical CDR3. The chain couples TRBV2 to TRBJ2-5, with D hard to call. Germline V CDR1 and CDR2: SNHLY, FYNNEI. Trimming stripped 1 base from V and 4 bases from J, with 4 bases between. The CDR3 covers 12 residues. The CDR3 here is CASSEGRETQYF. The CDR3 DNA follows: TGTGCCAGCAGTGAAGGGCGAGAGACCCAGTACTTC.

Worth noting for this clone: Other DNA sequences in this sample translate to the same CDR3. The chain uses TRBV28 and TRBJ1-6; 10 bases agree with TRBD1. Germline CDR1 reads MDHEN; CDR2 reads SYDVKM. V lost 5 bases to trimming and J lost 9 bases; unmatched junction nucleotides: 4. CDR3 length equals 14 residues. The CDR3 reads CASSPGQGGSPLHF. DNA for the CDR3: TGTGCCAGCAGTCCAGGACAGGGGGGTTCACCCCTCCACTTT.

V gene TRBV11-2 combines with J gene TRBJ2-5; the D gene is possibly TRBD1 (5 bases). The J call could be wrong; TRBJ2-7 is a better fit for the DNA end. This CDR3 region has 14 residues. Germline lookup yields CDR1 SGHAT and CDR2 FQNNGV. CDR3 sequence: CASSANRRPYEQYF. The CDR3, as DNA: TGTGCCAGCAGCGCTAACAGGAGACCCTACGAGCAGTACTTC.

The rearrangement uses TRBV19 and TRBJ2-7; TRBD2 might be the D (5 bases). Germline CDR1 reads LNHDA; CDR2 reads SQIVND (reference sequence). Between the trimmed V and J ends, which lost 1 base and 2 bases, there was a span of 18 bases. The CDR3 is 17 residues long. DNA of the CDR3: TGTGCCAGTAGTATAGCTAGCAGCTCCTCGCTAGCCTACGAGCAGTACTTC. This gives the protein CASSIASSSSLAYEQYF. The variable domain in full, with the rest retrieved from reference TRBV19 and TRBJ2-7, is DGGITQSPKYLFRKEGQNVTLSCEQNLNHDAMYWYRQDPGQGLRLIYYSQIVNDFQKGDIAEGYSVSREKKESFPLTVTSAQKNPTAFYLCASSIASSSSLAYEQYFGPGTRLTVT.

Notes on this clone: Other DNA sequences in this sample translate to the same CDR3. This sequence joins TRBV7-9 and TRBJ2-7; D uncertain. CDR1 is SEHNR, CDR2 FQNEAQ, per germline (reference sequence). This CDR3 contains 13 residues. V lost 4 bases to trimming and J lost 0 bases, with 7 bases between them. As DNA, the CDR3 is TGTGCCAGCAGCTCGCCTCGCTCCTACGAGCAGTACTTC. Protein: CASSSPRSYEQYF. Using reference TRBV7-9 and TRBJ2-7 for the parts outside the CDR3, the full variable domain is DTGVSQNPRHKITKRGQNVTFRCDPISEHNRLYWYRQTLGQGPEFLTYFQNEAQLEKSRLLSDRFSAERPKGSFSTLEIQRTEQGDSAMYLCASSSPRSYEQYFGPGTRLTVT.

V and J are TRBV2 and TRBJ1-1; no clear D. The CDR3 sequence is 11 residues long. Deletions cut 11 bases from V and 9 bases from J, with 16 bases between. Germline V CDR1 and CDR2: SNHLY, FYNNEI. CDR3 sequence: CAGSALTKAFF. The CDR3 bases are TGTGCCGGGAGCGCACTTACGAAAGCTTTCTTT.

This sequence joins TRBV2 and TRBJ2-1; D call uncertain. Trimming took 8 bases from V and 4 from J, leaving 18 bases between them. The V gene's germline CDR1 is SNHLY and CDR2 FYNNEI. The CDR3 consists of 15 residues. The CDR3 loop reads CASGKGFSLYNEQFF. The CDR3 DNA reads TGTGCCAGCGGCAAGGGTTTCTCCCTATACAATGAGCAGTTCTTC.

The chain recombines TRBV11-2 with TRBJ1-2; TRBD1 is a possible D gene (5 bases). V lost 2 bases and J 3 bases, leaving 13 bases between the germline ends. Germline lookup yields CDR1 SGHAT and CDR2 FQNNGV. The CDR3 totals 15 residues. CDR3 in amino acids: CASSLQRGGHYGYTF. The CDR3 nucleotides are TGTGCCAGCAGCTTACAAAGGGGAGGCCACTATGGCTACACCTTC. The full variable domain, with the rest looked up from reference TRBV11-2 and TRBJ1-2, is EAGVAQSPRYKIIEKRQSVAFWCNPISGHATLYWYQQILGQGPKLLIQFQNNGVVDDSQLPKDRFSAERLKGVDSTLKIQPAKLEDSAVYLCASSLQRGGHYGYTFGSGTRLTVV.

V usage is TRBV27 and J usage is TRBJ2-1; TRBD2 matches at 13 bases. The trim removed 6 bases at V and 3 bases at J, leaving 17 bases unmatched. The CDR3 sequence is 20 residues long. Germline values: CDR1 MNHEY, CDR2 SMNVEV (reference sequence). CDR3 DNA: TGTGCCAGCAGACCACCGACTAGCGGGGGGCCCACCCACATCTACAATGAGCAGTTCTTC. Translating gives CASRPPTSGGPTHIYNEQFF.

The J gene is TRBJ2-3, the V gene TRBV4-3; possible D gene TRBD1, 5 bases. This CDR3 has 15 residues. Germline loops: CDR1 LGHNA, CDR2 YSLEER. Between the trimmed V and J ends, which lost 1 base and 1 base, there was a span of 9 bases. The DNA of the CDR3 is TGCGCCAGCAGCCAAGGGATGGGGCGCACAGATACGCAGTATTTT. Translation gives CASSQGMGRTDTQYF.